This TCR beta chain was documented in a study of CD8 T cells in Susac syndrome. Notes on the study in general: The study conceded that relatively few individuals underwent its TCR sequencing and HLA analysis.

J lost 1 base, V lost 4 bases, and 1 base had no gene match. This CDR3 has 13 residues. The germline CDR1 and CDR2 sequences are SGHNT and YYREEE (reference sequence). As to this clonotype: Its antigen is undetermined.

Random hexamers were used to reverse transcribe an amount of about 0.5 to 1 ug RNA. With immunoSEQ multiplex PCR, TCR beta CDR3 was amplified across 54 Vbeta and 13 Jbeta. Via MiXCR, TCRdb re-called the immunoSEQ multiplex PCR reads, giving one row per CDR3 protein. Here the sample spans some 100,000 distinct CDR3 sequences, less than 95% being singletons. Sequencing was performed on CD8+ T cells from PBMCs. The sequence was collected from a human donor in good health. J is TRBJ2-5 and V is TRBV5-4, with 7 bases lining up with TRBD1. CDR3 nucleotides: TGTGCCAGCAGCCGACAGGGCCAAGAGACCCAGTACTTC. It translates to CASSRQGQETQYF.